The T cell receptor beta chain under discussion was sequenced for a study of blood T cells in healthy people across ages. This clonotype has only a few counts. What it binds is not known. Study-wide results and limits: Changes seen in expanded clonotypes were possibly confounded by donor CMV status left unknown. The recorded TCR beta diversity per million T cells decreased in a roughly linear manner with age. A conclusive naive versus antigen-experienced comparison was prevented by the unsorted PBMCs.

The V gene's germline CDR1 is DFQATT and CDR2 SNEGSKA (reference sequence). V was clipped by 5 bases and J by 4 bases, with 19 bases between them. The CDR3 spans 15 residues. A second PCR, run for roughly 7 to 12 cycles, used a sample-barcoded 5' primer plus a J-beta primer mix. Each CDR3 protein gets one entry after TCRdb re-called the 5' RACE reads with MiXCR. The sample carries around 780,000 distinct CDR3 sequences, more than 55% recorded once. The source material was blood. The genes are TRBV20-1 and TRBJ2-3, with D possibly TRBD2 on 6 matching bases. The origin of this receptor is a middle-aged man in good health. The CDR3 nucleotides read TGCAGTGCTTTACAGGCGTCTAGCGTTGCAGATACGCAGTATTTT. Translation gives CSALQASSVADTQYF.